The next 21 T cell receptor beta chains were all read from a single sample in a study of T cells after yellow fever vaccination. TCRdb re-called the 5' RACE reads with MiXCR, one entry per CDR3 protein. The table lists under 80,000 distinct CDR3 sequences, about 7.8% of them singletons. The source material was CD8+ T cells sorted from PBMCs, sampled 15 days after the yellow fever booster vaccination. These receptor sequences come from a man in his thirties or forties who received the YFV17D yellow fever vaccine.

This clonotype appeared many times. This chain links TRBV5-5 with TRBJ1-4; a possible D gene is TRBD1 (5 bases). Germline lookup yields CDR1 SGHKS and CDR2 YYEKEE (reference sequence). The CDR3 contains 16 residues. The V and J ends lost 2 bases and 7 bases respectively, with 18 bases between them. The CDR3 DNA sequence: TGTGCCAGCAGCTTACTGATCGGGACGCGGGGTGAAAAACTGTTTTTT. Encoded protein: CASSLLIGTRGEKLFF.

This clonotype was seen repeatedly, ten times or more. This chain joins TRBV7-9 and TRBJ2-1; 7 nucleotides align to TRBD2. The length of the CDR3 is 13 residues. Trimming cost V 5 bases and J 6 bases; bases outside gene matches: 4. The germline V gene encodes CDR1 SEHNR and CDR2 FQNEAQ (reference sequence). The CDR3 region has the DNA TGTGCCAGCAGCCTAGGCGGGAGCAATGAGCAGTTCTTC. Translating it yields CASSLGGSNEQFF.

This clonotype was observed many times. The chain carries TRBV4-3 and TRBJ2-7, with D unresolved. V dropped 3 bases and J dropped 6 bases, with 21 bases sitting between them. The CDR3 runs 16 residues. Germline V gives CDR1 LGHNA, CDR2 YSLEER. The CDR3 reads CASSHSRHRPRSEQYF. The DNA for the CDR3 is TGCGCCAGCAGCCACTCAAGGCACCGCCCTAGATCCGAGCAGTACTTC.

This clonotype was counted at least ten times. This sequence joins TRBV7-9 and TRBJ1-3; 11 positions agree with TRBD1. Germline assignment: CDR1 SEHNR and CDR2 FQNEAQ (reference sequence). The trim removed 8 bases at V and 1 base at J, leaving 7 bases unmatched. This CDR3 is built from 16 residues. In DNA, the CDR3 is TGTGCCAGCGTTTCCGGGACAGGGGGATCTGGAAACACCATATATTTT. Protein sequence: CASVSGTGGSGNTIYF.

This clonotype was observed at least ten times. The chain couples TRBV20-1 to TRBJ2-7; no definite D call. The CDR3 is 14 amino acids. Trimming removed 2 bases at V and 2 bases at J, with 13 bases between. Germline-derived CDR1 and CDR2 are DFQATT and SNEGSKA (reference sequence). The CDR3 is CSARPRTETYEQYF. CDR3 DNA: TGCAGTGCTAGACCAAGGACCGAGACCTACGAGCAGTACTTC.

This clonotype was seen many times. The chain couples TRBV7-2 to TRBJ2-5; TRBD1 matches at 9 bases. CDR1 is SGHTA and CDR2 is FQGNSA in the germline V gene. Losses at the gene ends were 6 bases for V and 6 bases for J; bases not matched to a gene: 5. This CDR3 region has 13 residues. In DNA form, the CDR3 reads TGTGCCAGCAGACCGGGACAGGGTCAGACCCAGTACTTC. It codes for CASRPGQGQTQYF.

This clonotype occurred many times. This chain connects TRBV4-1 to TRBJ2-7, with 8 positions matching TRBD1. Germline trimming cut 1 base from V and 1 base from J; bases unmatched to any gene: 0. The CDR3 length is 14 residues. Germline V CDR1 and CDR2: MGHRA, YSYEKL. The CDR3 sequence is CASSQGQGSYEQYF. DNA for the CDR3: TGCGCCAGCAGCCAAGGACAGGGGTCCTACGAGCAGTACTTC.

This clonotype was picked up many times. The V and J genes are TRBV10-3 and TRBJ2-7; D possibly corresponds to TRBD2 (5 bases). The CDR3 spans 12 residues. CDR1 is ENHRY and CDR2 is SYGVKD in the germline V gene. V lost 3 bases, J lost 5 bases, and 8 bases lay in between. The CDR3 DNA reads as TGTGCCATCAGTGAAGGAGGAAACGAGCAGTACTTC. Translating it yields CAISEGGNEQYF.

This clonotype was counted only a few times. J is TRBJ2-6 and V is TRBV6-5; D gene uncertain. The CDR3 totals 16 residues. Germline values: CDR1 MNHEY, CDR2 SVGAGI. The ends were cut back, 3 bases at V and 0 bases at J, with 9 bases in the middle. The CDR3 is CASSYGTISGANVLTF. CDR3 sequence (DNA): TGTGCCAGCAGTTATGGAACAATCTCTGGGGCCAACGTCCTGACTTTC.

This clonotype was counted ten times or more. This rearrangement joins TRBV18 to TRBJ2-7; D might be TRBD2 (6 bases). The CDR3 loop spans 15 amino acids. Germline loops: CDR1 KGHSH, CDR2 LQKENI. V dropped 1 base and J dropped 2 bases, with 12 bases sitting between them. In nucleotides, the CDR3 is TGTGCCAGCTCACCACTAGCGGATCAGCCCTACGAGCAGTACTTC. This gives the protein CASSPLADQPYEQYF.

This clonotype was seen at least ten times. V is TRBV11-2 and J is TRBJ2-3; D is undetermined. Trimming left V 6 bases short and J 6 bases short, with 4 bases between. The CDR3 is 10 amino acids. CDR1 and CDR2 (germline): SGHAT, FQNNGV. CDR3 nucleotides: TGTGCCAGCAGGGCCGATACGCAGTATTTT. Its protein is CASRADTQYF.

This clonotype has at least ten counts. The chain is built from TRBV4-3 and TRBJ2-3; TRBD2 is a possible D gene (6 bases). V shed 5 bases and J shed 6 bases, with 15 bases lying between them. The CDR3 loop spans 14 amino acids. CDR1 is LGHNA and CDR2 is YSLEER in the germline V gene. CDR3 DNA sequence: TGCGCCAGCAGCACTGGAGGGAGATTTGATACGCAGTATTTT. It encodes CASSTGGRFDTQYF.

This clonotype was seen many times. The J gene is TRBJ1-1, the V gene TRBV28, with D hard to call. The CDR3 length is 14 residues. The V gene lost 3 bases and the J gene lost 0 bases, with 8 bases spanning the gap. CDR1 and CDR2 from the germline V gene are MDHEN and SYDVKM. The CDR3 bases are TGTGCCAGCAGTTTCCGACCGATGAACACTGAAGCTTTCTTT. It translates to CASSFRPMNTEAFF.

This clonotype was seen ten or more times. The chain couples TRBV20-1 to TRBJ2-2; D gene uncertain. Germline V CDR1 and CDR2: DFQATT, SNEGSKA (reference sequence). The CDR3 length is 15 residues. V was trimmed by 0 bases and J by 4 bases, leaving 12 bases between them. The CDR3 spells CSARDTLTITGELFF. CDR3 sequence (DNA): TGCAGTGCTAGAGACACCCTTACTATCACCGGGGAGCTGTTTTTT.

This clonotype was counted many times. This sequence joins TRBV3-1 and TRBJ2-7, with D possibly TRBD1 on 6 matching bases. The V and J ends lost 5 bases and 4 bases respectively, with 12 bases between them. Per the germline V gene, CDR1 is LGHDT and CDR2 is YNNKEL (reference sequence). There are 13 residues in the CDR3. In DNA form, the CDR3 reads TGTGCCAGCAGCAGTACAGGGTTTTACGAGCAGTACTTC. It yields the protein CASSSTGFYEQYF.

This clonotype came up many times. The chain has TRBV15 and TRBJ1-4; a possible D gene is TRBD1 (5 bases). The CDR3 loop spans 19 amino acids. The V end was cut by 3 bases, the J end by 0 bases, with 20 bases between. CDR1 and CDR2 from the germline V gene are LNHNV and YYDKDF (reference sequence). The CDR3 nucleotides are TGTGCCACCAGCAGTGTATACTTAGACAGTCATGCAACTAATGAAAAACTGTTTTTT. Translated, it gives CATSSVYLDSHATNEKLFF.

This clonotype has a count of ten or more. J is TRBJ2-7 and V is TRBV2, with D possibly TRBD2 on 6 matching bases. This CDR3 comprises 16 residues. With 2 bases removed from V and 3 bases from J, the gap between germline ends came to 17 bases. From germline, CDR1 is SNHLY and CDR2 FYNNEI. The CDR3 reads CASSEPTGLNLYEQYF. CDR3 sequence (DNA): TGTGCCAGCAGTGAACCGACGGGACTCAATCTCTACGAGCAGTACTTC.

This clonotype was seen ten or more times. V and J are TRBV6-2 or TRBV6-3 and TRBJ2-5, with D tentatively TRBD2 (5 bases). CDR1 MNHEY and CDR2 SVGEGT come from the germline V gene. With 3 bases removed from V and 0 bases from J, the gap between germline ends came to 8 bases. CDR3 length: 14 amino acids. The CDR3 DNA is TGTGCCAGCAGTTATTTGGACTACCAAGAGACCCAGTACTTC. It codes for CASSYLDYQETQYF.

In this sample, this clonotype turned up many times. This chain joins TRBV27 and TRBJ2-3; maybe TRBD1 (6 bases). V lost 6 bases and J lost 0, with 22 bases in between. This CDR3 has 18 amino acids. The V gene's germline CDR1 is MNHEY and CDR2 SMNVEV (reference sequence). The CDR3 region is CASSPLGASGFSTDTQYF. In DNA, the CDR3 is TGTGCCAGCAGCCCGTTGGGGGCCTCGGGGTTTAGCACAGATACGCAGTATTTT.

Many counts were recorded for this clonotype. The chain couples TRBV2 to TRBJ2-3; 11 bases agree with TRBD2. The CDR3 has 15 amino acids. CDR1 and CDR2 (germline): SNHLY, FYNNEI. Losses at the gene ends were 6 bases for V and 0 bases for J; bases not matched to a gene: 2. CDR3 DNA sequence: TGTGCCAGCAGAAGGACTAGCGGGAGCACAGATACGCAGTATTTT. Residues: CASRRTSGSTDTQYF.

At least ten counts were recorded for this clonotype. The rearrangement joins TRBV11-3 to TRBJ2-3; unclear D gene. This CDR3 is 12 amino acids long. Germline CDR1 is SGHNT and CDR2 is YENEEA. V shed 8 bases and J shed 6 bases, with 12 bases lying between them. CDR3 sequence: CASSSSSDTQYF. CDR3 bases: TGTGCCAGCTCCAGTTCGTCGGATACGCAGTATTTT.